Sequencing of this T cell receptor beta chain was carried out in a study of cytomegalovirus exposure and HLA in healthy donors. As for the study in general: As released early, the data held around 80 million unique TCRs from HLA-typed donors.

General study results and limits: Earlier analysis yielded a pattern in which most TCR beta V segments were productive about 90% or about 30% of the time.

Details on this clone: Its antigen remains unidentified.

The PCR had 60 Vbeta and 13 Jbeta primers. Clones were read by immunoSEQ multiplex PCR, and TCRdb kept only the in-frame ones, dropping some. Of some 67,000 clones listed, roughly 73% are singletons. The clonotype originates from a man in his forties or fifties in good health and CMV-seronegative. Sequenced material: PBMCs.

The CDR3 coding sequence is TGTGCCATCCAGACAGCTTTAAATGAAAAACTGTTTTTT. It translates to CAIQTALNEKLFF. J is TRBJ1-4 and V is TRBV7-6, with D possibly TRBD1 on 5 matching bases. CDR1 and CDR2 (germline): SGHVS, FNYEAQ. This CDR3 has 13 residues. Trimming left V 10 bases short and J 5 bases short, with 14 bases between.